Listed here is a single T cell receptor beta chain. Assay: immunoSEQ multiplex PCR; the TCRdb copy retains only in-frame clones and omits some. The sample has 9,500 to 11,000 clones; over 60% are singletons. The V gene's germline CDR1 is SGHTA and CDR2 FQGNSA. The CDR3 extends over 18 amino acids. Deletions cut 2 bases from V and 5 bases from J, with 24 bases between. This sample is part of a study of early stage breast cancer tumors. This chain connects TRBV7-2 to TRBJ2-5; perhaps TRBD1 as D (5 bases). This TCR was recovered from a person between 35 and 49 years old with breast cancer. Specimen: breast tumor tissue. The CDR3 region is CASSLQGDLRGPRETQYF. The CDR3 nucleotides are TGTGCCAGCAGCTTACAGGGCGACCTTAGGGGCCCCCGGGAGACCCAGTACTTC.